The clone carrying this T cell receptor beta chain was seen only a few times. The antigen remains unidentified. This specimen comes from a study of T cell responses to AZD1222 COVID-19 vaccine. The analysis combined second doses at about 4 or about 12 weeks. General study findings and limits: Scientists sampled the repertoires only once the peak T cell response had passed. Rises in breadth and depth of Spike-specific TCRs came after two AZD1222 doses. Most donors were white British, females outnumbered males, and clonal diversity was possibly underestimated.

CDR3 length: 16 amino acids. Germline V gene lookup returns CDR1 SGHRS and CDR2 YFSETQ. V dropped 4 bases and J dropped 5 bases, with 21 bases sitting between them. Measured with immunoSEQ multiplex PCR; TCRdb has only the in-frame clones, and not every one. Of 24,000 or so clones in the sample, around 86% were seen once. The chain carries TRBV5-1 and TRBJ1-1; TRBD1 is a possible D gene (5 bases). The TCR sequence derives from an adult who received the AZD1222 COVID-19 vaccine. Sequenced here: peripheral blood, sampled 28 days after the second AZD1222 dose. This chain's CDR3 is CASSIGRFQGGTEAFF. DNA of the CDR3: TGCGCCAGCAGCATCGGGAGGTTCCAGGGAGGTACTGAAGCTTTCTTT.